This TCR beta chain was sequenced for a study of T cells in localized non-small cell lung cancer. Notes on the study in general: Of the tissues analyzed, uninvolved adjacent lung showed maximal T cell clonality, greater than tumor. Higher T cell density in the blood was associated with longer overall survival, whereas higher adjacent-lung clonality associated with shorter survival. Analysis by sequencing included only one tumor region, so heterogeneity remains possible. For the top 100 tumor clones, a median approximately 59 also appeared in adjacent lung.

The CDR3 totals 14 residues. Per the germline V gene, CDR1 is MDHEN and CDR2 is SYDVKM. J was trimmed by 4 bases and V by 5 bases; bases with no gene match: 5. The repertoire was sequenced with immunoSEQ multiplex PCR; TCRdb's copy has only in-frame clones and lacks some. In the table there are about 1,500 clones, around 22% of which are singletons. A word on this clone: The antigen is undetermined.

The sequences come from lung tumor tissue, collected before any cancer treatment. The chain joins TRBV28 to TRBJ2-3; 8 bases align to TRBD1. The sequence was collected from a female donor of 60 years or more with stage II lung adenocarcinoma. The CDR3 coding sequence is TGTGCCAGCAGTCAGGGGGCGATTCCAGATACGCAGTATTTT. It specifies CASSQGAIPDTQYF.